One sample yielded the 25 T cell receptor beta chains listed below, sequenced in a study of CD8+ T cells in alopecia areata. This sample's treatment: oral pan-JAK inhibitor, 5-10 mg twice daily. cDNA prepared by RNA extraction and subsequent reverse transcription served as the template for sequencing. Only in-frame clones appear in the TCRdb table, and some are missing; sequencing was by immunoSEQ multiplex PCR. In the table there are under 250,000 clones, about three fifths of which are singletons. This sample comprised CD4+ T cells sorted from blood, obtained at week 4, from a patient treated with tofacitinib. The receptors originated from a human donor with alopecia areata.

The J gene is TRBJ2-7, the V gene TRBV9, with a tentative D call TRBD2 (5 bases). The germline gives CDR1 SGDLS, CDR2 YYNGEE. The CDR3 has 16 amino acids. V lost 3 bases and J 0 bases, leaving 16 bases between the germline ends. The CDR3, as DNA: TGTGCCAGCAGCGCGGAACTAGGAAGCCTCTCCTACGAGCAGTACTTC. Translated, it gives CASSAELGSLSYEQYF.

The CDR3 coding sequence is TGTGCCAGTAGTCTCGGGCAACCTTTGAACACTGAAGCTTTCTTT. It codes for CASSLGQPLNTEAFF. V and J are TRBV19 and TRBJ1-1; D not certain. This CDR3 region has 15 residues. Germline V gene data show CDR1 as LNHDA and CDR2 as SQIVND (reference sequence). With 5 bases removed from V and 0 bases from J, the gap between germline ends came to 13 bases.

CDR3 nucleotides: TGTGCCAGCAGCCAAAGGGGACAGACAACGAATTCACCCCTCCACTTT. It codes for CASSQRGQTTNSPLHF. The genes are TRBV14 and TRBJ1-6; 7 nucleotides line up with TRBD1. The germline gives CDR1 SGHDN, CDR2 FVKESK. The V and J ends lost 2 bases and 7 bases, in that order; junction bases with no gene match: 8. The CDR3 contains 16 residues.

This rearrangement joins TRBV9 to TRBJ2-1, with unresolved D. This CDR3 has 17 amino acids. In germline, CDR1 is SGDLS, CDR2 YYNGEE. Between the trimmed V and J ends, which lost 0 bases and 2 bases, there was a span of 15 bases. The CDR3 nucleotides are TGTGCCAGCAGCGTAGAGTTCCGAGGCTTTCCCTACAATGAGCAGTTCTTC. This encodes CASSVEFRGFPYNEQFF.

This CDR3 is CSVEVFGSVNEQYF. The CDR3 bases are TGCAGCGTTGAAGTATTCGGAAGTGTTAATGAGCAGTACTTC. The genes are TRBV29-1 and TRBJ2-7; D is unclear. Germline CDR1 and CDR2: SQVTM and ANQGSEA. The germline V and J ends were trimmed by 1 base and 7 bases, with 17 bases remaining between them. The CDR3 is 14 amino acids.

A note on this clone: Other DNA sequences of this sample code for an identical CDR3. The chain has TRBV29-1 and TRBJ1-1, with 8 bases identical to TRBD1. The germline V gene encodes CDR1 SQVTM and CDR2 ANQGSEA. The V and J ends lost 6 bases and 4 bases, in that order; junction bases with no gene match: 7. The CDR3 is made up of 13 amino acids. Here the CDR3 DNA reads TGCAGCGTCGGACAGGGAGGCGGCACTGAAGCTTTCTTT. The encoded protein is CSVGQGGGTEAFF.

This clone was counted between two and nine times. The chain uses TRBV7-8 and TRBJ2-5; 9 nucleotides align to TRBD2. With V trimmed by 8 bases and J by 1 base, 11 bases remained unmatched. The CDR3 totals 16 residues. The V gene's germline CDR1 is SGHVS and CDR2 FQNEAQ. CDR3 DNA sequence: TGTGCCAGCCTACCCCAGAAGCGGGGGGCCCAAGAGACCCAGTACTTC. This gives the protein CASLPQKRGAQETQYF.

The gene calls are TRBV2 and TRBJ2-1; 9 bases align to TRBD2. Germline lookup yields CDR1 SNHLY and CDR2 FYNNEI. V lost 7 bases and J lost 7; bases outside the gene matches: 11. The CDR3 runs 15 residues. Here the CDR3 reads CASILDASGVNEQFF. The DNA of the CDR3 is TGTGCCAGCATCTTGGATGCTAGCGGGGTTAATGAGCAGTTCTTC.

V is TRBV9 and J is TRBJ1-2, with D maybe TRBD1 (5 bases). CDR1 is SGDLS and CDR2 is YYNGEE in the germline V gene. V lost 7 bases and J 7 bases, leaving 17 bases between the germline ends. The CDR3 contains 13 residues. The CDR3 DNA sequence: TGTGCCAGCTCCGACAGCCCTCTCTTTGGCTACACCTTC. Its protein is CASSDSPLFGYTF.

This clone was counted between two and nine times. The rearrangement joins TRBV21-1 to TRBJ1-6; no DNA check was done on the table's D call, TRBD1. TRBV21-1 is labeled a pseudogene. CDR3 length equals 16 residues. The chain's CDR3 is CASSKALTGNNSPLHF. CDR3 nucleotide sequence: TGTGCCAGCAGCAAAGCTTTGACAGGGAATAATTCACCCCTCCACTTT.

The chain couples TRBV4-3 to TRBJ1-2; D not certain. The CDR3 has 19 residues. Germline V lookup: CDR1 LGHNA, CDR2 YSLEER. Trimming took off 0 bases at V and 0 bases at J, with 20 bases between the two ends. The CDR3 region is CASSQEVDVRDGPNYGYTF. The DNA of the CDR3 is TGCGCCAGCAGCCAAGAAGTTGACGTTAGAGACGGGCCTAACTATGGCTACACCTTC.

The J gene is TRBJ2-1, the V gene TRBV4-3, with 7 bases fitting TRBD2. CDR3 size: 16 residues. From germline, CDR1 is LGHNA and CDR2 YSLEER. V lost 0 bases to trimming and J lost 3 bases; unmatched junction nucleotides: 5. The CDR3, as DNA: TGCGCCAGCAGCCAAGATAAGTCTAGCGGCTACAATGAGCAGTTCTTC. The encoded protein is CASSQDKSSGYNEQFF.

The CDR3 is CASSVLGAGDTQYF. As DNA, the CDR3 is TGTGCCAGCAGCGTCCTGGGGGCGGGGGATACGCAGTATTTT. The chain recombines TRBV9 with TRBJ2-3; D is possibly TRBD1 or TRBD2 (6 bases each). V lost 2 bases and J 6 bases, leaving 13 bases between the germline ends. The CDR3 is 14 residues long. CDR1 is SGDLS and CDR2 is YYNGEE in the germline V gene.

The chain is built from TRBV7-9 and TRBJ2-1, with D hard to call. Germline V gene sequence: CDR1 SEHNR, CDR2 FQNEAQ (reference sequence). V gave up 2 bases and J gave up 8 bases, with 4 bases separating them. The CDR3 is made up of 11 amino acids. CDR3 protein: CASSLMHEQFF. The CDR3 DNA reads TGTGCCAGCAGCTTAATGCATGAGCAGTTCTTC.

For the CDR3, the DNA is TGTGCCAGCAGCTTAATCGGGACAGGGGTTGCCTACGAGCAGTACTTC. As protein: CASSLIGTGVAYEQYF. The J gene is TRBJ2-7, the V gene TRBV7-2; 10 positions match TRBD1. The CDR3 covers 16 residues. V was pared by 2 bases and J by 2 bases, with 6 bases of the junction left unmatched. Germline CDR1 is SGHTA and CDR2 is FQGNSA.

The chain recombines TRBV4-3 with TRBJ2-4; 7 bases are a match to TRBD1. Germline-derived CDR1 and CDR2 are LGHNA and YSLEER. The V gene end was trimmed by 1 base and the J gene end by 8 bases; junction bases not matched to a gene: 5. This CDR3 has 14 amino acids. This chain's CDR3 is CASSQGDRVDIQYF. The DNA of the CDR3 is TGCGCCAGCAGCCAAGGTGACAGGGTGGACATTCAGTACTTC.

The V call is TRBV30, the J call TRBJ1-4; 7 positions match TRBD1. Trimming at V came to 2 bases and at J to 6 bases, leaving 6 bases not matched to a gene. Germline V gene lookup returns CDR1 GTSNPN and CDR2 SVGIG (reference sequence). The CDR3 loop spans 14 amino acids. CDR3 coding DNA: TGTGCCTGGAGTCCGGGACAGATAGATGAAAAACTGTTTTTT. This gives the protein CAWSPGQIDEKLFF.

This chain connects TRBV27 to TRBJ2-7, with a possible D match to TRBD1 (5 bases). Trimming cost V 7 bases and J 2 bases, with 15 bases left between them. In germline, CDR1 is MNHEY, CDR2 SMNVEV (reference sequence). The CDR3 is 14 amino acids. The CDR3 loop is CASKGKVRAYEQYF. The CDR3 nucleotides read TGTGCCAGCAAAGGAAAGGTCAGGGCCTACGAGCAGTACTTC.

V and J are TRBV25-1 and TRBJ2-3; D not resolved. In germline, CDR1 is MGHDK, CDR2 SYGVNS. The CDR3 is made up of 13 amino acids. V gave up 2 bases and J gave up 1 base, with 4 bases separating them. CDR3 region: CASSEVGTDTQYF. CDR3 bases: TGTGCCAGCAGTGAAGTTGGCACAGATACGCAGTATTTT.

This clone turned up a few times. V is TRBV29-1 and J is TRBJ1-1; D is possibly TRBD1 (6 bases). Trimming shortened V by 7 bases and J by 4 bases, and 13 bases separated the two germline ends. Germline V gene lookup returns CDR1 SQVTM and CDR2 ANQGSEA. This CDR3 has 12 amino acids. CDR3 residues: CSATGWITEAFF. CDR3 nucleotides: TGCAGCGCGACAGGTTGGATCACTGAAGCTTTCTTT. The full variable domain, rest sourced from reference TRBV29-1 and TRBJ1-1, is SAVISQKPSRDICQRGTSLTIQCQVDSQVTMMFWYRQQPGQSLTLIATANQGSEATYESGFVIDKFPISRPNLTFSTLTVSNMSPEDSSIYLCSATGWITEAFFGQGTRLTVV.

The V call is TRBV5-6, the J call TRBJ2-3, with TRBD2 identical over 11 bases. The CDR3 contains 16 residues. With 4 bases clipped from V and 2 bases from J, the junction kept 6 bases outside the gene matches. The germline V gene has CDR1 SGHDT and CDR2 YYEEEE. CDR3 loop: CASSILAGGLTDTQYF. CDR3 DNA: TGTGCCAGCAGCATCCTAGCGGGGGGACTCACAGATACGCAGTATTTT.

The V call is TRBV7-8, the J call TRBJ2-1; D uncertain. Trimming shortened V by 6 bases and J by 7 bases, and 7 bases separated the two germline ends. Germline CDR1 is SGHVS and CDR2 is FQNEAQ. CDR3 size: 11 residues. CDR3 in DNA: TGTGCCAGCAGTGCGGAGAATGAGCAGTTCTTC. Its protein is CASSAENEQFF.

V and J are TRBV30 and TRBJ1-5; the D gene is possibly TRBD1 (6 bases). V shed 0 bases and J shed 5 bases, with 8 bases lying between them. CDR3 length: 13 amino acids. Germline V CDR1 and CDR2: GTSNPN, SVGIG (reference sequence). CDR3 loop: CAWSVHRDQPQHF. The CDR3 DNA follows: TGTGCCTGGAGTGTACACAGGGATCAGCCCCAGCATTTT.

V gene TRBV7-2 combines with J gene TRBJ2-6; D is ambiguous. The CDR3 is 16 residues long. The germline gives CDR1 SGHTA, CDR2 FQGNSA. V shed 5 bases and J shed 0 bases, with 11 bases lying between them. In nucleotides, the CDR3 is TGTGCCAGCAGCCCGGCGGCCCGCTCTGGGGCCAACGTCCTGACTTTC. Translation gives CASSPAARSGANVLTF.

Only a few counts were recorded for this clone. The chain carries TRBV5-1 and TRBJ1-1; D perhaps matches TRBD1 (6 bases). CDR3 length: 15 residues. The V end lost 4 bases, the J end lost 1 base, and 14 bases lay between the germline ends. CDR1 is SGHRS and CDR2 is YFSETQ in the germline V gene. CDR3 bases: TGCGCCAGCAGCCCCGTGACAGGTTCGAACACTGAAGCTTTCTTT. The encoded protein is CASSPVTGSNTEAFF. The full variable domain, rest sourced from reference TRBV5-1 and TRBJ1-1, is KAGVTQTPRYLIKTRGQQVTLSCSPISGHRSVSWYQQTPGQGLQFLFEYFSETQRNKGNFPGRFSGRQFSNSRSEMNVSTLELGDSALYLCASSPVTGSNTEAFFGQGTRLTVV.